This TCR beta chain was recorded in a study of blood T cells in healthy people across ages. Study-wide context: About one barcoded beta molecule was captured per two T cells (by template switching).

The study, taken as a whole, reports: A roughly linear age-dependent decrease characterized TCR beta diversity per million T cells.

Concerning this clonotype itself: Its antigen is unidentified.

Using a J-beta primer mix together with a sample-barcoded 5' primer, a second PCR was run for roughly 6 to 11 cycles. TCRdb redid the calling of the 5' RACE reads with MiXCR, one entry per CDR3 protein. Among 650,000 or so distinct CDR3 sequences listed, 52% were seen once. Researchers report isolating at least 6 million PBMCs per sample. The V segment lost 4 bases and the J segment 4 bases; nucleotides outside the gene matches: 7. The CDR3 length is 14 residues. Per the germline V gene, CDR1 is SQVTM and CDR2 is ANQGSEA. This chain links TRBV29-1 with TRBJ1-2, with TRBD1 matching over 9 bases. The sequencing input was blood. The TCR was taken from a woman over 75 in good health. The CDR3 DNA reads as TGCAGCGTTGGGGACAGGGATCTATCCTATGGCTACACCTTC. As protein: CSVGDRDLSYGYTF.